Many counts were recorded for the clone carrying this T cell receptor beta chain. Its antigen is not identified. Researchers prepared the TCRbeta library using unique molecular identifiers, the study reports. One entry per CDR3 protein results from TCRdb running MiXCR on the PCR reads. This table holds around 440,000 distinct CDR3 sequences, 15% to 20% found once. The trim removed 2 bases at V and 10 bases at J, leaving 5 bases unmatched. CDR1 and CDR2 (germline): MNHEY, SVGEGT. The CDR3 consists of 15 residues. The source of the sample is a study of T-cell reconstitution after alpha-beta-depleted transplantation in children. General study results and limits: A year post-transplant, T-cell counts and diversity derived mostly from newly produced T cells. Expanded clones from the graft, numbering several hundred, reportedly supplied alpha-beta T cells about two months after transplant. TCRbeta diversity was high at day 60 in some patients (a result of surviving recipient T cells and thymic progenitors).

The sample here was PBMCs, mostly from graft donor cells, taken 360 days after TCRalphabeta/CD19-depleted stem cell transplant. The chain employs TRBV6-2 or TRBV6-3 and TRBJ2-1, with 13 bases identical to TRBD2. The TCR sequence derives from a boy in the first two years of life who had a stem cell transplant for Wiskott-Aldrich syndrome, so the T cells may come from the graft donor. CDR3 protein: CASSYGLAGVDEQFF. The CDR3 region has the DNA TGTGCCAGCAGTTACGGACTAGCGGGAGTTGACGAGCAGTTCTTC.